Described below is a single TCR beta chain sequence and its context. Antigen unknown. The sequenced template was cDNA made from the entire isolated RNA. The protocol was immunoSEQ multiplex PCR, while the TCRdb copy is restricted to in-frame clones and leaves out a portion. This table holds 500,000 to 650,000 clones, 9.5% to 15% found once. The entry originates in a study of beta chain features in type 1 diabetes. V was clipped by 4 bases and J by 1 base, with 12 bases between them. CDR3 length: 15 residues. CDR1 is SGHDT and CDR2 is YYEEEE in the germline V gene. General study results and limits: Among all four CD4+ subsets, Type 1 diabetes patients had TCRB CDR3s that were moderately but significantly shorter.

This TCR derives from a young man with type 1 diabetes. Material: naive CD4+ T cells from blood. This chain joins TRBV5-6 and TRBJ2-1, with D perhaps matching TRBD1 (6 bases). The CDR3 loop reads CASSRRGLSYNEQFF. CDR3 DNA: TGTGCCAGCAGCCGCAGGGGCTTGTCCTACAATGAGCAGTTCTTC.